These T cell receptor beta chains were read from a single sample in a study of blood T cells in healthy people across ages. One entry per CDR3 protein results from TCRdb running MiXCR on the 5' RACE reads. The sample carries hundreds of thousands of distinct CDR3 sequences, about 43% recorded once. The sequencing input was blood. Every receptor here comes from a man aged 80 or over in good health. Both conserved end residues are part of each CDR3. Each record gives: clone size, J gene, D gene, V gene, CDR3 length, CDR3 DNA, CDR3 protein. The D gene is left open where the match is weak. Some rows have no size entry. The others give once, few or many, or a class for an expanded clone.

>many|TRBJ2-2|NA|TRBV13|12
TGTGCCAGCAGCTTAGTTTCCGGGGAGCTGTTTTTT
CASSLVSGELFF
>many|TRBJ2-1|NA|TRBV19|13
TGTGCCAGTAGGCAGGACTCCTACAATGAGCAGTTCTTC
CASRQDSYNEQFF
>many|TRBJ2-5|NA|TRBV29-1|12
TGCAGCGCTGACAGAAACCAAGAGACCCAGTACTTC
CSADRNQETQYF
>few|TRBJ2-5|TRBD2|TRBV20-1|13
TGCAGTGCTAGGCGGGGGACCGGGTTGACCCAGTACTTC
CSARRGTGLTQYF
>few|TRBJ2-5|NA|TRBV5-5|14
TGTGCCAGCAGCTTAGGACTGATCCAAGAGACCCAGTACTTC
CASSLGLIQETQYF
>many|TRBJ1-1|NA|TRBV10-3|12
TGTGCCATCAGTGAACAGAACACTGAAGCTTTCTTT
CAISEQNTEAFF
>many|TRBJ2-7|NA|TRBV9|14
TGTGCCAGCAGCGTCCGTGACCGGACCTACGAGCAGTACTTC
CASSVRDRTYEQYF
>few|TRBJ2-5|NA|TRBV20-1|15
TGCAGTGCTAGACCGCGAACGGGGTTGTTGGAGACCCAGTACTTC
CSARPRTGLLETQYF
>NA|TRBJ1-3|NA|TRBV30|15
TGTGCCTACTCCCGTGGACCAACTCCTGGAAACACCATATATTTT
CAYSRGPTPGNTIYF
>many|TRBJ2-7|NA|TRBV7-2|13
TGTGCCAGCAGCTTACGGGAGCACTACGAGCAGTACTTC
CASSLREHYEQYF
>NA|TRBJ1-2|NA|TRBV18|14
TGTGCCAGCTCACCAGGTGAAGATCTCTATGGCTACACCTTC
CASSPGEDLYGYTF
>NA|TRBJ2-1|TRBD2|TRBV12-3/TRBV12-4|16
TGTGCCAGCAGCTTTCAGCGGGGGGGTTCCTACAATGAGCAGTTCTTC
CASSFQRGGSYNEQFF
>many|TRBJ2-7|NA|TRBV15|14
TGTGCCACCAGCAGCCGGGACGGCCCCTACGAGCAGTACTTC
CATSSRDGPYEQYF
>NA|TRBJ2-3|TRBD2|TRBV7-3|15
TGTGCCAGCAGCTTAGCTAGCGGGAGTCGGGATACGCAGTATTTT
CASSLASGSRDTQYF
>NA|TRBJ2-1|TRBD1|TRBV15|15
TGTGCCACCAGTGCAGGGGGCGCGTCATACAATGAGCAGTTCTTC
CATSAGGASYNEQFF
>NA|TRBJ2-2|NA|TRBV7-2|15
TGTGCCAGCAGCTTACATGGACAAAACACCGGGGAGCTGTTTTTT
CASSLHGQNTGELFF
>few|TRBJ2-3|NA|TRBV6-2/TRBV6-3|14
TGTGCCAGCAGCTCCAACGGGCCCCAAGATACGCAGTATTTT
CASSSNGPQDTQYF
>once|TRBJ1-2|NA|TRBV25-1|12
TGTGCCAGCAGTGACGGACGGTATGGCTACACCTTC
CASSDGRYGYTF
>few|TRBJ2-7|TRBD1|TRBV4-2|16
TGTGCCAGCAGCAGTCATCCGGGGACAGGGGCCTACGAGCAGTACTTC
CASSSHPGTGAYEQYF
>many|TRBJ2-7|TRBD1|TRBV11-2|17
TGTGCCAGCAGCTTATTCTCGACAGGGCGGATGGAGGCTGAGCAGTACTTC
CASSLFSTGRMEAEQYF
>few|TRBJ1-2|NA|TRBV12-3/TRBV12-4|12
TGTGCCAGCTGGGCAGGGGACTATGGCTACACCTTC
CASWAGDYGYTF
>few|TRBJ1-5|TRBD1|TRBV6-1|16
TGTGCCAGCAGACCACCAAGGACAGGGCGGGATCAGCCCCAGCATTTT
CASRPPRTGRDQPQHF
>once|TRBJ2-1|NA|TRBV7-2|14
TGTGCCAGCAGCTACGGACTACCGCAAGAGACCCAGTTCTTC
CASSYGLPQETQFF
>NA|TRBJ2-7|NA|TRBV11-2|16
TGTGCCTGCAGCTTAGGAACGGCAGGGGATTTTGACGAGCAGTACTTC
CACSLGTAGDFDEQYF
>few|TRBJ2-7|NA|TRBV15|15
TGTGCCACCAGCAGAGACGGAGGCTCCTACAATGAGCAGTACTTC
CATSRDGGSYNEQYF